Listed below are T cell receptor beta chains from one sample, sequenced in a study of blood T cell repertoires in COVID-19. Repertoires were generated with immunoSEQ multiplex PCR, while TCRdb's copy carries only in-frame clones and drops some. Counted here are roughly 200,000 clones, 86% occurring once; the ten biggest clones make up 9.5% to 13%. Sequenced input: peripheral blood. The receptor source for this set is a woman between 50 and 59 years old with COVID-19, enrolled during active disease. CDR3s include the opening cysteine and the closing phenylalanine or tryptophan. A D gene is named only where the DNA matches it firmly. Rows may omit the clone size; those that give it use once, few, many or a size class.

v_gene	j_gene	len	abundance	d_gene	CDR3nt	CDR3aa
TRBV19	TRBJ1-2	14	-	TRBD1	TGTGCCAGTAGTATAGCGACAGGGGGGATTGGCTACACCTTC	CASSIATGGIGYTF
TRBV13	TRBJ2-5	16	-	-	TGTGCCAGCAGCTTATTCACAGGGCCCATCCAAGAGACCCAGTACTTC	CASSLFTGPIQETQYF
TRBV19	TRBJ1-4	14	-	-	TGTGCCAGTAGTACCGACAGTTTTAATGAAAAACTGTTTTTT	CASSTDSFNEKLFF
TRBV7-9	TRBJ2-6	17	-	-	TGTGCCAGCAGCCAGGGGGGAATAGTGTCTGGGGCCAACGTCCTGACTTTC	CASSQGGIVSGANVLTF
TRBV5-4	TRBJ2-6	18	-	TRBD1	TGTGCCAGCAGCCCCGGACAGGGGTTAGGCTCTGGGGCCAACGTCCTGACTTTC	CASSPGQGLGSGANVLTF
TRBV6-4	TRBJ2-5	16	-	TRBD1	TGTGCCAGCAGTGACTTCTGCAGGGGGCGGCAAGAGACCCAGTACTTC	CASSDFCRGRQETQYF
TRBV11-2	TRBJ1-4	15	once	-	TGTGCCAGCAGAAGGGTTGGGGGCACTAATGAAAAACTGTTTTTT	CASRRVGGTNEKLFF
TRBV11-2	TRBJ2-7	17	once	-	TGTGCCAGCAGCCCCCGGCGTTACAGGACACCCCACGGCGAGCAGTACTTC	CASSPRRYRTPHGEQYF
TRBV6-5	TRBJ2-2	15	few	-	TGTGCCAGCAGTTACGTTAGCCCGAACACCGGGGAGCTGTTTTTT	CASSYVSPNTGELFF
TRBV27	TRBJ1-4	15	few	-	TGTGCCAGCAGTGCGCAGGGTAGAACTAATGAAAAACTGTTTTTT	CASSAQGRTNEKLFF
TRBV19	TRBJ1-1	13	once	-	TGTGCCAGTAGTCTCGGGGGGAACACTGAAGCTTTCTTT	CASSLGGNTEAFF
TRBV27	TRBJ2-3	16	few	-	TGTGCCAGCAAACGGGGGGCCGTCACGGGGACAGATACGCAGTATTTT	CASKRGAVTGTDTQYF
TRBV5-8	TRBJ2-2	15	-	TRBD1	TGTGCCAGCAGCTCTGGGACAGGGTGGGCCGGGGAGCTGTTTTTT	CASSSGTGWAGELFF
TRBV7-2	TRBJ1-1	15	few	TRBD1	TGTGCCAGCAGCTTTGGGACAGGGAGAGACACTGAAGCTTTCTTT	CASSFGTGRDTEAFF
TRBV4-1	TRBJ1-6	17	-	TRBD1	TGCGCCAGCAGCCATAGGTGGGGACAGGTGTATAATTCACCCCTCCACTTT	CASSHRWGQVYNSPLHF
TRBV6-6	TRBJ1-2	13	-	TRBD1	TGTGCCAGCAGCGGCGACAGGGGCTATGGCTACACCTTC	CASSGDRGYGYTF
TRBV24-1	TRBJ2-3	15	-	TRBD1	TGTGCCACCAGTGATTCGACACAGGGGGCGTATACGCAGTATTTT	CATSDSTQGAYTQYF
TRBV30	TRBJ1-6	14	-	-	TGTGCCTGGAGTGTCGTCGGTTATAATTCACCCCTCCACTTT	CAWSVVGYNSPLHF
TRBV7-2	TRBJ1-5	14	-	-	TGTGCCAGCAGCTTAGTCGGGGGCAATCAGCCCCAGCATTTT	CASSLVGGNQPQHF
TRBV5-1	TRBJ2-2	14	-	-	TGCGCCAGCAGCTTGGCCGGGGGCACCGGGGAGCTGTTTTTT	CASSLAGGTGELFF
TRBV4-3	TRBJ2-1	13	few	-	TGCGCCAGCAGCCAAGTCGAGATGAATGAGCAGTTCTTC	CASSQVEMNEQFF
TRBV19	TRBJ2-2	16	-	-	TGTGCCAGTACCACTGCGGACAGCACTAACACCGGGGAGCTGTTTTTT	CASTTADSTNTGELFF
TRBV6-5	TRBJ1-5	14	-	-	TGTGCCAGCTCATTACAGGGAGGCAATCAGCCCCAGCATTTT	CASSLQGGNQPQHF
TRBV6-2/TRBV6-3	TRBJ2-7	14	-	-	TGTGCCAGCAGTTTTTCCCCGGAGGTGTACGAGCAGTACTTC	CASSFSPEVYEQYF
TRBV7-2	TRBJ2-3	16	-	TRBD2	TGTGCCAGCAGCTTCGAGCGGGGGGATAGCACAGATACGCAGTATTTT	CASSFERGDSTDTQYF
TRBV27	TRBJ1-2	14	-	TRBD1	TGTGCCAGCAGTGAACGACAGGGCCCGGGTGGCTACACCTTC	CASSERQGPGGYTF
TRBV7-8	TRBJ2-2	16	-	-	TGTGCCAGCAGCCCACCGACTAGAACGAACACCGGGGAGCTGTTTTTT	CASSPPTRTNTGELFF
TRBV19	TRBJ1-6	15	-	-	TGTGCCAGTAGCCCCGGACAGTGGAATAATTCACCCCTCCACTTT	CASSPGQWNNSPLHF
TRBV6-5	TRBJ1-2	13	-	TRBD1	TGTGCCAGCATCCAGGGGGCGGGCTATGGCTACACCTTC	CASIQGAGYGYTF
TRBV18	TRBJ2-4	19	few	-	TGTGCCAGCTCACCAACGTCTGGAACAGGGATGGGAGCCAAAAACATTCAGTACTTC	CASSPTSGTGMGAKNIQYF
TRBV30	TRBJ2-3	12	-	-	TGTGCCTGTCACTTGTACACAGATACGCAGTATTTT	CACHLYTDTQYF
TRBV7-9	TRBJ2-1	16	-	TRBD2	TGTGCCAGCAGCTCCCCGACTAGCGGGGATTACAATGAGCAGTTCTTC	CASSSPTSGDYNEQFF
TRBV4-2	TRBJ1-4	14	-	-	TGTGCCAGCAGCCAAGAGATAACAGCAGAAAAACTGTTTTTT	CASSQEITAEKLFF
TRBV9	TRBJ2-5	14	once	TRBD2	TGTGCCAGCAGCCCCGGGACTAGCAGAGAGACCCAGTACTTC	CASSPGTSRETQYF
TRBV7-2	TRBJ1-5	13	-	-	TGTGCCAGCAGCTCGCAGGGGAAGCAGCCCCAGCATTTT	CASSSQGKQPQHF
TRBV5-8	TRBJ2-3	15	-	TRBD1	TGTGCCAGCACCTATTTACTGACAGGGACAGATACGCAGTATTTT	CASTYLLTGTDTQYF
TRBV19	TRBJ1-2	18	once	TRBD1	TGTGCCAGTAGTACCCCCGGAGACAGGGTCCCCTTGCTCTATGGCTACACCTTC	CASSTPGDRVPLLYGYTF
TRBV9	TRBJ1-1	14	once	-	TGTGCCAGCAGCGTGAGGGGGTCGAACACTGAAGCTTTCTTT	CASSVRGSNTEAFF
TRBV5-6	TRBJ1-4	15	-	TRBD1	TGTGCCAGCAGCTGGATTGGACAGGGAGGTGAAAAACTGTTTTTT	CASSWIGQGGEKLFF
TRBV27	TRBJ2-7	13	-	-	TGTGCCAGCAGCCTAAGCCCGGTCTACGAGCAGTACTTC	CASSLSPVYEQYF
TRBV24-1	TRBJ2-3	17	once	-	TGTGCCACCAGTGACCCTTGGGGGGATCAGGACACAGATACGCAGTATTTT	CATSDPWGDQDTDTQYF
TRBV23-1	TRBJ2-5	19	-	TRBD2	TGCGCCAGCAGTCAATCAGTAGTAGCGGGGGGGCCGGGTCAAGAGACCCAGTACTTC	CASSQSVVAGGPGQETQYF
TRBV20-1	TRBJ1-4	11	-	-	TGCAGTACTTGGACTAATGAAAAACTGTTTTTT	CSTWTNEKLFF
TRBV5-4	TRBJ2-1	14	-	TRBD2	TGTGCCAGCACGAGGCAGCGGGGGGGCCATGAGCAGTTCTTC	CASTRQRGGHEQFF
TRBV4-1	TRBJ2-4	12	-	-	TGCGCCAGCGGTACAGGGCGGTACATTCAGTACTTC	CASGTGRYIQYF